The 30 T cell receptor beta chains in this list originate from one sample, sequenced in a study of regulatory T cells in long-lasting Graves disease. Through Arm-PCR of CDR3 regions and iRepertoire HTBI primers, TCR beta libraries were built. TCRdb reprocessed the multiplex PCR reads via MiXCR and lists one record per CDR3 protein. Here the sample spans around 400,000 distinct CDR3 sequences, about a quarter being singletons. As for time point: persistent/refractory GD, antithyroid drugs over 5 years with positive TRAb. PBMC RNA served as the TCR library source. The sequences come from peripheral blood mononuclear cells (PBMCs), collected when the disease was refractory, from a patient treated with antithyroid drugs. These receptors came from a female donor with Graves disease.

This clonotype was found many times. V is TRBV29-1 and J is TRBJ1-1; D unclear. The germline CDR1 and CDR2 sequences are SQVTM and ANQGSEA. The CDR3 is 9 amino acids. V gave up 3 bases and J gave up 4 bases, with 0 bases separating them. CDR3 in amino acids: CSVDTEAFF. Here the CDR3 DNA reads TGCAGCGTTGACACTGAAGCTTTCTTT.

The V gene is TRBV7-2, the J gene TRBJ2-3, with 8 nucleotides matching TRBD2. The CDR3 runs 14 residues. The germline V gene has CDR1 SGHTA and CDR2 FQGNSA. After removal of 5 bases from V and 3 bases from J, the junction contained 4 bases not matched to a gene. The CDR3 sequence: CASSQGTRTDTQYF. The CDR3 nucleotides read TGTGCCAGCAGCCAAGGGACTAGAACAGATACGCAGTATTTT.

The V call is TRBV20-1, the J call TRBJ2-7; possibly TRBD1 or TRBD2 for D (5 bases each). V gave up 6 bases and J gave up 5 bases, with 8 bases separating them. Germline lookup yields CDR1 DFQATT and CDR2 SNEGSKA (reference sequence). CDR3 length: 10 residues. CDR3 nucleotides: TGCAGTGCCCGGGGCCACGAGCAGTACTTC. Its protein is CSARGHEQYF.

The CDR3 is CSARPQGGRRSGNTIYF. CDR3 in DNA: TGCAGTGCTAGACCACAGGGGGGAAGGCGGTCTGGAAACACCATATATTTT. This sequence joins TRBV20-1 and TRBJ1-3, with TRBD1 matching 8 bases. The CDR3 loop spans 17 amino acids. Germline CDR1 reads DFQATT; CDR2 reads SNEGSKA (reference sequence). The J segment lost 1 base and the V segment lost 2 bases, leaving 10 bases of the junction unmatched.

This clonotype was detected many times. V and J are TRBV28 and TRBJ2-7; no clear D gene. The CDR3 consists of 13 residues. V shed 1 base and J shed 0 bases, with 4 bases lying between them. Germline CDR1 and CDR2: MDHEN and SYDVKM. The CDR3 nucleotides read TGTGCCAGCAGTTTATACGTCTCCTACGAGCAGTACTTC. Its translation is CASSLYVSYEQYF. The whole variable domain, filled in from reference TRBV28 and TRBJ2-7, reads DVKVTQSSRYLVKRTGEKVFLECVQDMDHENMFWYRQDPGLGLRLIYFSYDVKMKEKGDIPEGYSVSREKKERFSLILESASTNQTSMYLCASSLYVSYEQYFGPGTRLTVT.

The chain is built from TRBV10-3 and TRBJ2-7; the match to TRBD1 covers 9 bases. V was pared by 0 bases and J by 2 bases, with 5 bases of the junction left unmatched. Germline V CDR1 and CDR2: ENHRY, SYGVKD. The CDR3 totals 16 residues. The CDR3, as DNA: TGTGCCATCAGTGAGTCGACCGGGACAGGGCCCTACGAGCAGTACTTC. As protein: CAISESTGTGPYEQYF.

With regard to this clonotype: This may come from a read error, since a much larger clone is one base off. The J gene is TRBJ1-2, the V gene TRBV7-9; no firm D call. From germline, CDR1 is SEHNR and CDR2 FQNEAQ (reference sequence). There are 11 residues in the CDR3. CDR3 residues: CASSVNYGYAF. The CDR3 DNA sequence: TGTGCCAGCAGCGTTAACTATGGCTACGCCTTC. The whole variable domain, remainder taken from reference TRBV7-9 and TRBJ1-2, is DTGVSQNPRHKITKRGQNVTFRCDPISEHNRLYWYRQTLGQGPEFLTYFQNEAQLEKSRLLSDRFSAERPKGSFSTLEIQRTEQGDSAMYLCASSVNYGYAFGSGTRLTVV.

The genes are TRBV12-3 or TRBV12-4 and TRBJ1-1, with no clear D. The CDR3 runs 14 residues. V was shortened by 2 bases and J by 4 bases, with 11 bases between the two germline ends. The CDR3 coding sequence is TGTGCCAGCAGTTTACGAGGGATTGCCACTGAAGCTTTCTTT. This sequence encodes CASSLRGIATEAFF.

As DNA, the CDR3 is TGTGCCAGCAGTTCAAGAGCAGGTCTTAATCAGCCCCAGCATTTT. This sequence encodes CASSSRAGLNQPQHF. V is TRBV6-5 and J is TRBJ1-5; no definite D call. The CDR3 length is 15 residues. Trimming removed 4 bases at V and 4 bases at J, with 14 bases between. Germline loops: CDR1 MNHEY, CDR2 SVGAGI.

This chain uses TRBV5-6 with TRBJ2-5; D is unclear. V was cut by 0 bases and J by 5 bases, with 11 bases left in between. Germline V CDR1 and CDR2: SGHDT, YYEEEE. The CDR3 covers 14 residues. In DNA form, the CDR3 reads TGTGCCAGCAGCTTGGTTCGGCGTTCGGAGACCCAGTACTTC. Residues: CASSLVRRSETQYF.

This clonotype occurred many times. This chain joins TRBV28 and TRBJ2-7; weak D call: TRBD1 (5 bases). Per the germline V gene, CDR1 is MDHEN and CDR2 is SYDVKM. The CDR3 consists of 18 residues. Trimming shortened V by 3 bases and J by 0 bases, and 21 bases separated the two germline ends. CDR3 sequence (DNA): TGTGCCAGCAGTTTCCCTTTTCTGTTAGACAGCCTCTCCTACGAGCAGTACTTC. It yields the protein CASSFPFLLDSLSYEQYF.

About this clonotype itself: This may be a read error, as it is one base from a much larger clone. This chain links TRBV12-3 or TRBV12-4 with TRBJ1-4, with 8 bases that match TRBD1. The trim removed 6 bases at V and 3 bases at J, leaving 3 bases unmatched. The CDR3 loop spans 14 amino acids. This chain's CDR3 is CASRTGVANEKLFF. CDR3 in DNA: TGTGCCAGCAGGACAGGGGTAGCTAATGAAAAACTGTTTTTT.

This clonotype was counted a few times. The V and J genes are TRBV29-1 and TRBJ1-3; a weak D match, TRBD1 (5 bases). Looked up from germline, CDR1 is SQVTM and CDR2 is ANQGSEA. The CDR3 is 12 residues long. The V and J ends lost 6 bases and 7 bases respectively, with 13 bases between them. For the CDR3, the DNA is TGCAGCGTGGCTCCACAGGTGAACACCATATATTTT. Amino acid sequence: CSVAPQVNTIYF.

This clonotype was observed many times. The rearrangement links TRBV12-3 or TRBV12-4 to TRBJ2-1, with 8 bases lining up with TRBD2. The CDR3 loop spans 15 amino acids. The V and J ends lost 2 bases and 9 bases, in that order; junction bases with no gene match: 9. The CDR3 nucleotides are TGTGCCAGCAGTTTAAGGAGCGGGAGAGACAGTGAGCAGTTCTTC. It translates to CASSLRSGRDSEQFF.

This clonotype came up many times. The chain uses TRBV28 and TRBJ1-3; TRBD1 is a possible D gene (6 bases). The length of the CDR3 is 14 residues. V shed 7 bases and J shed 2 bases, with 12 bases lying between them. Looked up from germline, CDR1 is MDHEN and CDR2 is SYDVKM. The CDR3 sequence: CASNSGGPGNTIYF. CDR3 DNA: TGTGCCAGCAATTCCGGGGGCCCTGGAAACACCATATATTTT.

The rearrangement joins TRBV5-1 to TRBJ2-2; tentatively, D is TRBD2 (6 bases). Germline values: CDR1 SGHRS, CDR2 YFSETQ. Trimming removed 8 bases at V and 0 bases at J, with 29 bases between. The CDR3 length is 20 residues. The CDR3 here is CARDLYLHVAEPTNTGELFF. CDR3 bases: TGCGCCAGAGATTTGTATCTCCACGTAGCGGAGCCAACGAACACCGGGGAGCTGTTTTTT.

The V call is TRBV6-1, the J call TRBJ1-3; D is undetermined. With 8 bases removed from V and 3 bases from J, the gap between germline ends came to 26 bases. Germline loops: CDR1 MNHNS, CDR2 SASEGT. CDR3 length: 18 amino acids. This CDR3 reads CASPRIVIPMSGGNTIYF. CDR3 nucleotide sequence: TGTGCCAGCCCTAGAATAGTTATCCCTATGAGTGGTGGAAACACCATATATTTT.

This clonotype occurred many times. This CDR3 reads CASSLRPTDIYGYTF. In DNA, the CDR3 is TGTGCCAGCAGTTTAAGGCCGACAGACATCTATGGCTACACCTTC. The V call is TRBV28, the J call TRBJ1-2, with a possible D match to TRBD1 (5 bases). Germline CDR1 MDHEN, CDR2 SYDVKM. Trimming removed 2 bases at V and 4 bases at J, with 14 bases between. The CDR3 has 15 residues.

The chain is built from TRBV18 and TRBJ2-5; 7 bases fit TRBD1. The V segment lost 4 bases and the J segment 5 bases; nucleotides outside the gene matches: 7. The germline CDR1 and CDR2 sequences are KGHSH and LQKENI. The CDR3 is made up of 14 amino acids. CDR3: CASSQNRGRETQYF. The CDR3, as DNA: TGTGCCAGCTCACAAAACAGGGGACGGGAGACCCAGTACTTC.

This clonotype was counted many times. The chain is built from TRBV2 and TRBJ2-1, with 7 bases lining up with TRBD2. CDR3 length equals 14 residues. CDR1 is SNHLY and CDR2 is FYNNEI in the germline V gene. V trimming: 7 bases; J trimming: 9 bases; junction bases outside the gene matches: 12. Here the CDR3 reads CASTPGGSHVEQFF. The CDR3 DNA sequence: TGTGCCAGCACCCCCGGCGGGAGCCACGTTGAGCAGTTCTTC.

The chain employs TRBV29-1 and TRBJ2-7; 9 positions match TRBD2. With 3 bases clipped from V and 6 bases from J, the junction kept 9 bases outside the gene matches. The CDR3 is 14 residues long. Looked up from germline, CDR1 is SQVTM and CDR2 is ANQGSEA. The CDR3 coding sequence is TGCAGCGTTGAGGATGCCGGGACTAGCTCCGAGCAGTACTTC. Translating it yields CSVEDAGTSSEQYF.

At least ten counts were recorded for this clonotype. The chain links TRBV2 to TRBJ1-3; D not certain. Trimming pared 7 bases from V and 4 bases from J, leaving 5 bases between. The CDR3 has 11 amino acids. Germline assignment: CDR1 SNHLY and CDR2 FYNNEI. DNA of the CDR3: TGTGCCAGCAACTTGGGAAACACCATATATTTT. Protein product: CASNLGNTIYF.

This clonotype was picked up a small number of times. V gene TRBV20-1 combines with J gene TRBJ1-1; 9 nucleotides line up with TRBD1. Germline V CDR1 and CDR2: DFQATT, SNEGSKA (reference sequence). This CDR3 contains 14 residues. The V segment lost 6 bases and the J segment 5 bases; nucleotides outside the gene matches: 10. This chain's CDR3 is CSALPSGTGTEAFF. CDR3 nucleotides: TGCAGTGCGCTCCCTTCCGGGACAGGGACTGAAGCTTTCTTT.

The chain couples TRBV25-1 to TRBJ2-7; either TRBD1 or TRBD2 may supply D (5 bases each). Germline CDR1 MGHDK, CDR2 SYGVNS. With 7 bases removed from V and 3 bases from J, the gap between germline ends came to 10 bases. The CDR3 is made up of 12 amino acids. In DNA form, the CDR3 reads TGTGCCAGCACGGGGCCAGTCTACGAGCAGTACTTC. Amino acids: CASTGPVYEQYF.

Ten or more counts support this clonotype. V is TRBV7-9 and J is TRBJ1-1; D perhaps matches TRBD1 (6 bases). From germline, CDR1 is SEHNR and CDR2 FQNEAQ (reference sequence). The germline V and J ends were trimmed by 5 bases and 3 bases, with 10 bases remaining between them. The CDR3 has 13 amino acids. The CDR3 spells CASSIRQDTEAFF. In DNA, the CDR3 is TGTGCCAGCAGCATCCGACAGGACACTGAAGCTTTCTTT.

Only one count was recorded for this clonotype. This chain connects TRBV30 to TRBJ1-2; 9 bases agree with TRBD1. Germline loops: CDR1 GTSNPN, CDR2 SVGIG (reference sequence). V shed 4 bases and J 8 bases; nucleotides not matched to a gene: 8. This CDR3 has 13 amino acids. CDR3 protein: CAWKPGQGKGYTF. The DNA for the CDR3 is TGTGCCTGGAAACCCGGACAGGGGAAGGGCTACACCTTC.

This clonotype was picked up many times. The CDR3 sequence: CASSPDRTYSGNTIYF. As DNA, the CDR3 is TGTGCCAGCAGCCCGGACAGAACATACTCTGGAAACACCATATATTTT. The rearrangement uses TRBV28 and TRBJ1-3; a weak D match, TRBD1 (6 bases). Germline lookup yields CDR1 MDHEN and CDR2 SYDVKM. With 6 bases removed from V and 0 bases from J, the gap between germline ends came to 15 bases. The CDR3 covers 16 residues.

This clonotype was seen more than once but under ten times. The chain carries TRBV18 and TRBJ1-4; TRBD1 matches 7 bases. Germline-derived CDR1 and CDR2 are KGHSH and LQKENI. V gave up 2 bases and J gave up 7 bases; unmatched junction bases: 4. The CDR3 sequence is 14 residues long. CDR3 residues: CASSPRGLGEKLFF. The DNA for the CDR3 is TGTGCCAGCTCACCAAGGGGGCTCGGTGAAAAACTGTTTTTT.

This clonotype has a handful of counts. The genes are TRBV5-1 and TRBJ1-5, with 8 bases lining up with TRBD1. Per the germline V gene, CDR1 is SGHRS and CDR2 is YFSETQ. Unmatched junction bases numbered 3, after V lost 4 bases and J lost 0 bases. This CDR3 spans 15 amino acids. The CDR3 protein is CASSETGDSNQPQHF. DNA of the CDR3: TGCGCCAGCAGCGAGACAGGGGATAGCAATCAGCCCCAGCATTTT.

As for this clonotype: A much more abundant neighbour one base away suggests this may be a read error. This chain joins TRBV20-1 and TRBJ2-5; 8 nucleotides line up with TRBD1. From germline, CDR1 is DFQATT and CDR2 SNEGSKA (reference sequence). V lost 2 bases, J lost 1 base, and 0 bases stayed unmatched. The CDR3 is made up of 13 amino acids. The CDR3 DNA reads TGCAGTGCTAGAACAGGGGGCCAAGAGACCCAGTACTTC. As protein: CSARTGGQETQYF.